The 21 T cell receptor beta chains listed next were all sequenced from one sample in a study of graft-versus-host responses after intestinal transplantation. For these TCRs, the target antigens are not known. The protocol was immunoSEQ multiplex PCR, while the TCRdb copy is restricted to in-frame clones and leaves out a portion. The table shows over 100,000 clones, with just under 95% occurring only once. The material was unstimulated CD8+ T cells sorted from spleen or lymph node cells, obtained before transplant. These TCRs come from a human donor who was the organ donor for an intestinal transplant.

This clone was counted a single time. This sequence joins TRBV6-1 and TRBJ1-1; D is uncertain. The CDR3 consists of 11 residues. From germline, CDR1 is MNHNS and CDR2 SASEGT. V shed 8 bases and J shed 6 bases, with 10 bases lying between them. CDR3 sequence reads: CASGVFAEAFF. In DNA, the CDR3 is TGTGCCAGCGGTGTTTTCGCTGAAGCTTTCTTT.

V is TRBV10-3 and J is TRBJ2-7; 11 nucleotides line up with TRBD1. This CDR3 region has 15 residues. V was pared by 6 bases and J by 0 bases, with 4 bases of the junction left unmatched. The germline gives CDR1 ENHRY, CDR2 SYGVKD. CDR3 coding DNA: TGTGCCATCAGAGTGGGGACAGGGGGCTCCTACGAGCAGTACTTC. Residues: CAIRVGTGGSYEQYF.

The chain links TRBV5-4 to TRBJ1-4; possible D gene TRBD1, 5 bases. CDR1 and CDR2 (germline): SGHNT, YYREEE (reference sequence). There are 14 residues in the CDR3. Between the trimmed V and J ends, which lost 0 bases and 6 bases, there was a span of 9 bases. CDR3 sequence (DNA): TGTGCCAGCAGCTTGGACAGGTCAGATGAAAAACTGTTTTTT. Residues: CASSLDRSDEKLFF.

Concerning this clone: The DNA is omitted, as the CDR3 cannot be located on it reliably, and the CDR3 follows TCRdb's listing. The rearrangement links TRBV19 to TRBJ2-7; TRBD1, the D gene given by the table, was not confirmed from the DNA. CDR1 and CDR2 from the germline V gene are LNHDA and SQIVND (reference sequence). The CDR3 adds up to 14 amino acids, both ends counted. CDR3 loop: CASTSGQGSYEQYF.

The rearrangement joins TRBV10-3 to TRBJ2-7, with 9 bases lining up with TRBD1. With V trimmed by 10 bases and J by 9 bases, 13 bases remained unmatched. Germline CDR1 ENHRY, CDR2 SYGVKD. The CDR3 has 13 residues. CDR3 sequence (DNA): TGTGCCACCGGGACAGGGATTACGAGTGGGCAGTACTTC. Translation gives CATGTGITSGQYF.

The chain carries TRBV6-6 and TRBJ1-2; D is perhaps TRBD1 (6 bases). Per germline, CDR1 MNHNY and CDR2 SVGAGI (reference sequence). CDR3 length: 12 amino acids. Trimming left V 5 bases short and J 5 bases short, with 9 bases between. CDR3 loop: CASSPQGYGYTF. CDR3 coding DNA: TGTGCCAGCAGTCCTCAGGGGTATGGCTACACCTTC.

The J gene is TRBJ1-2, the V gene TRBV7-2; no reliable D call. Trimming cost V 1 base and J 2 bases, with 11 bases left between them. The germline V gene has CDR1 SGHTA and CDR2 FQGNSA. The CDR3 has 15 amino acids. The CDR3 nucleotides read TGTGCCAGCAGCTTAGTACCGCCAGGAAACTATGGCTACACCTTC. Translation gives CASSLVPPGNYGYTF.

The chain recombines TRBV11-1 with TRBJ2-3, with unresolved D. V was shortened by 3 bases and J by 2 bases, with 0 bases between the two germline ends. Per the germline V gene, CDR1 is SGHAT and CDR2 is FQDESV (reference sequence). The CDR3 length is 11 residues. The CDR3, as DNA: TGTGCCAGCAGCTTCACAGATACGCAGTATTTT. It specifies CASSFTDTQYF.

The chain couples TRBV20-1 to TRBJ2-2, with unresolved D. Trimming took off 6 bases at V and 8 bases at J, with 10 bases between the two ends. The V gene's germline CDR1 is DFQATT and CDR2 SNEGSKA (reference sequence). This CDR3 region has 11 residues. The CDR3 loop is CSAFLWGELFF. CDR3 coding DNA: TGCAGTGCATTCCTGTGGGGGGAGCTGTTTTTT.

The DNA of the CDR3 is TGTGCCAGGGGACAGGGGGAATATAATTCACCCCTCCACTTT. Its translation is CARGQGEYNSPLHF. The V call is TRBV27, the J call TRBJ1-6, with TRBD1 identical over 11 bases. J lost 4 bases, V lost 9 bases, and 2 bases had no gene match. The CDR3 loop spans 14 amino acids. Germline lookup yields CDR1 MNHEY and CDR2 SMNVEV (reference sequence).

V gene TRBV9 combines with J gene TRBJ2-3; the D gene is possibly TRBD1 (6 bases). The CDR3 has 16 amino acids. Trimming shortened V by 4 bases and J by 1 base, and 16 bases separated the two germline ends. Germline V CDR1 and CDR2: SGDLS, YYNGEE. CDR3 sequence reads: CASSLEGEPRTDTQYF. The CDR3 nucleotides read TGTGCCAGCAGCCTCGAGGGGGAACCCCGCACAGATACGCAGTATTTT.

The V and J genes are TRBV2 and TRBJ2-3; D not certain. CDR1 is SNHLY, CDR2 FYNNEI, per germline. Trimming pared 0 bases from V and 5 bases from J, leaving 6 bases between. The CDR3 consists of 13 residues. CDR3 DNA sequence: TGTGCCAGCAGTGAAGCAAAGAGAGATACGCAGTATTTT. This encodes CASSEAKRDTQYF. Filled out from reference TRBV2 and TRBJ2-3, the complete variable domain reads EPEVTQTPSHQVTQMGQEVILRCVPISNHLYFYWYRQILGQKVEFLVSFYNNEISEKSEIFDDQFSVERPDGSNFTLKIRSTKLEDSAMYFCASSEAKRDTQYFGPGTRLTVL.

The V call is TRBV2, the J call TRBJ2-5; 9 bases map to TRBD1. This CDR3 has 15 amino acids. Germline-derived CDR1 and CDR2 are SNHLY and FYNNEI. V lost 1 base, J lost 5 bases, and 5 bases stayed unmatched. The CDR3: CASSEGQGDKETQYF. CDR3 DNA sequence: TGTGCCAGCAGTGAAGGACAGGGGGACAAGGAGACCCAGTACTTC. The full variable domain, rest sourced from reference TRBV2 and TRBJ2-5, is EPEVTQTPSHQVTQMGQEVILRCVPISNHLYFYWYRQILGQKVEFLVSFYNNEISEKSEIFDDQFSVERPDGSNFTLKIRSTKLEDSAMYFCASSEGQGDKETQYFGPGTRLLVL.

The chain employs TRBV12-5 and TRBJ2-7; D is unclear. Germline assignment: CDR1 LGHNT and CDR2 FRNRAP. The CDR3 is made up of 12 amino acids. V lost 0 bases to trimming and J lost 6 bases, with 6 bases between them. DNA for the CDR3: TGTGCTAGTGGTTTGGTTCCCGGCGAGCAGTACTTC. It specifies CASGLVPGEQYF.

This rearrangement joins TRBV19 to TRBJ1-5; possible D gene TRBD1, 5 bases. The germline V and J ends were trimmed by 0 bases and 1 base, with 7 bases remaining between them. There are 15 residues in the CDR3. Germline V gene sequence: CDR1 LNHDA, CDR2 SQIVND (reference sequence). The CDR3 bases are TGTGCCAGTAGTATAGACAGGGACAGCAATCAGCCCCAGCATTTT. Protein sequence: CASSIDRDSNQPQHF.

This rearrangement joins TRBV13 to TRBJ2-2; D possibly matches TRBD1 or TRBD2 (6 bases each). Germline lookup yields CDR1 PRHDT and CDR2 FYEKMQ (reference sequence). The V end lost 5 bases, the J end lost 4 bases, and 14 bases lay between the germline ends. The CDR3 is 15 residues long. Here the CDR3 reads CASSPQGGVTGELFF. CDR3 in DNA: TGTGCCAGCAGCCCACAGGGAGGCGTCACCGGGGAGCTGTTTTTT. Complete variable domain (other parts from reference TRBV13 and TRBJ2-2): AAGVIQSPRHLIKEKRETATLKCYPIPRHDTVYWYQQGPGQDPQFLISFYEKMQSDKGSIPDRFSAQQFSDYHSELNMSSLELGDSALYFCASSPQGGVTGELFFGEGSRLTVL.

The J gene is TRBJ2-1, the V gene TRBV6-5, with no clear D. The CDR3 spans 15 residues. V was clipped by 5 bases and J by 0 bases, with 11 bases between them. Germline loops: CDR1 MNHEY, CDR2 SVGAGI. CDR3 in DNA: TGTGCCAGCAGTCTCGATCCATACTCCTACAATGAGCAGTTCTTC. This encodes CASSLDPYSYNEQFF.

The chain couples TRBV19 to TRBJ1-1, with D hard to call. Germline CDR1 and CDR2: LNHDA and SQIVND (reference sequence). The ends were cut back, 4 bases at V and 0 bases at J, with 15 bases in the middle. CDR3 size: 16 residues. The CDR3 here is CASSNKASSLNTEAFF. In DNA, the CDR3 is TGTGCCAGTAGTAACAAGGCTTCTTCCTTGAACACTGAAGCTTTCTTT.

The V and J genes are TRBV27 and TRBJ2-3; 8 bases fit TRBD2. Germline assignment: CDR1 MNHEY and CDR2 SMNVEV (reference sequence). CDR3 length equals 15 residues. Trimming removed 7 bases from V and 0 bases from J; junction bases left unmatched: 6. The CDR3 DNA reads TGTGCCAGCATCCGAGCGGGAGCTAGCACAGATACGCAGTATTTT. It yields the protein CASIRAGASTDTQYF.

The table lists this clone with a count of one. CDR3 sequence reads: CASSYTAGTYEQYF. The CDR3 DNA follows: TGTGCCAGCAGTTACACGGCAGGGACCTACGAGCAGTACTTC. The rearrangement uses TRBV6-5 and TRBJ2-7, with a tentative D call TRBD1 (5 bases). V lost 2 bases to trimming and J lost 2 bases, with 10 bases between them. Germline assignment: CDR1 MNHEY and CDR2 SVGAGI. The CDR3 covers 14 residues.

The chain employs TRBV7-2 and TRBJ2-3, with D uncertain. Trimming pared 4 bases from V and 2 bases from J, leaving 7 bases between. CDR3 size: 13 residues. Germline CDR1 SGHTA, CDR2 FQGNSA. The CDR3 region has the DNA TGTGCCAGCAGCTCGGTAAACACAGATACGCAGTATTTT. It codes for CASSSVNTDTQYF.